This TCR beta chain was documented in a study of molecular identifiers for immune sequencing clone quantification. For the study at large: Five aliquots were made in replicates from the RNA of approximately 22,000 or 94,000 naive CD8 cells, and four were sequenced.

Study-wide results and caveats: Spiked-in Jurkat TCR RNA corresponding to one cell was reported as detectable against roughly 1 million naive cells. Naive cells had under 1% of molecules in clones above 20 RNA copies, effectors over 97%. Shared barcodes on identical TCR molecules could underestimate the sizes of highly expanded clones.

This clonotype was observed a few times. Its specificity is unknown. CDR1 is MDHEN, CDR2 SYDVKM, per germline. V was clipped by 5 bases and J by 0 bases, with 17 bases between them. The CDR3 is 17 amino acids. From the PCR reads, TCRdb called clonotypes with MiXCR, one entry per CDR3 protein. The table has about 36,000 distinct CDR3 sequences, 15% to 20% seen once. The source of this sequence is a human donor in good health. Some libraries in this study had Jurkat cell RNA spiked in. This chain links TRBV28 with TRBJ2-1, with a weak D call TRBD2 (5 bases). Sequences were obtained from naive CD8+ T cells from blood, with Jurkat cell RNA spiked in. Subset meaning: FACS-sorted CD8+CD4-CCR7+CD45RA+ naive T cells. Here the CDR3 reads CASSNPPGISSYNEQFF. CDR3 in DNA: TGTGCCAGCAGTAACCCCCCCGGGATCAGCTCCTACAATGAGCAGTTCTTC.